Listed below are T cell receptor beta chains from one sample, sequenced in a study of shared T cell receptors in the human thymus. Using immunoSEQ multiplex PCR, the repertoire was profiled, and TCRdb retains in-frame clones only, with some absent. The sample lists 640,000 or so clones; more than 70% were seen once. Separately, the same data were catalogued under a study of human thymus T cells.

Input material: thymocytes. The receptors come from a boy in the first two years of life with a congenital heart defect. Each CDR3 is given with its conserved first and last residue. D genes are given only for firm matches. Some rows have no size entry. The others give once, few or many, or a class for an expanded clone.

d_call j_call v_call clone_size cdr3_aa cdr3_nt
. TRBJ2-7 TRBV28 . CASSSSQLQGMPYEQYF TGTGCCAGCAGTTCGAGCCAGCTACAGGGTATGCCCTACGAGCAGTACTTC
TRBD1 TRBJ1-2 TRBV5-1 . CASSCNETGEDGYTF TGCGCCAGCAGCTGCAATGAGACAGGGGAAGATGGCTACACCTTC
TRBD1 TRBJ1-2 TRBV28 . CASSFDNLNRGSGYTF TGTGCCAGCAGTTTCGACAACCTAAACAGGGGTAGTGGCTACACCTTC
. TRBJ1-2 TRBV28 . CASSPDSQWGYTF TGTGCCAGCAGTCCCGACAGCCAGTGGGGCTACACCTTC
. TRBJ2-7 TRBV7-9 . CASSFFRDTSYEQYF TGTGCCAGCAGCTTTTTCCGGGACACCTCCTACGAGCAGTACTTC
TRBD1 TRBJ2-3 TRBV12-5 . CASGSGQGGTDTQYF TGTGCTAGTGGTTCGGGACAGGGGGGCACAGATACGCAGTATTTT
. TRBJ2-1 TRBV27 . CASSWRGGQPDNEQFF TGTGCCAGCAGTTGGAGGGGAGGCCAACCAGACAATGAGCAGTTCTTC
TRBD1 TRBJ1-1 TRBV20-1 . CSALGGRWAFF TGCAGTGCTTTAGGGGGCCGGTGGGCTTTCTTT
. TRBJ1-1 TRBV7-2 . CASSLVSRVGTEAFF TGTGCCAGCAGCTTAGTTAGCAGGGTGGGCACTGAAGCTTTCTTT
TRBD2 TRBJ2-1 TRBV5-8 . CASSRTGTINEQFF TGTGCCAGCAGCCGTACCGGGACTATCAATGAGCAGTTCTTC
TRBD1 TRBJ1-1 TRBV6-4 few CASRKTGGDGNTEAFF TGTGCCAGCAGGAAAACAGGGGGCGACGGGAACACTGAAGCTTTCTTT
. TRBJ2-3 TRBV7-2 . CASSSSDTQYF TGTGCCAGCAGCTCCTCGGATACGCAGTATTTT
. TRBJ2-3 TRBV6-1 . CASSEITSGGPPLTDTQYF TGTGCCAGCAGTGAAATCACCTCCGGCGGGCCGCCTCTCACAGATACGCAGTATTTT
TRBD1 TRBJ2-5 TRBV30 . CAWRGQGQETQYF TGTGCCTGGAGAGGACAGGGACAAGAGACCCAGTACTTC
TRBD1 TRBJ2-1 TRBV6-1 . CAGSVRQGARNEQFF TGTGCCGGCAGTGTCCGACAGGGGGCCAGGAATGAGCAGTTCTTC